This T cell receptor (beta chain) comes out of a study of blood T cell repertoires in COVID-19. As for the study in general: PBMCs, B-cell-depleted T cells, or T cells were the source of the cDNA or gDNA that made up the material.

On this clone: This sample also contains other DNA sequences that code for the same CDR3.

In the authors' workflow: Nucleated cell counts were estimated from reference gene primer amplification. Only in-frame clones appear in the TCRdb table, and some are missing; sequencing was by immunoSEQ multiplex PCR. V and J calls plus clone size are reproduced from that table; the DNA served to infer D and trimming. The sample carries more than 65,000 clones, 82% recorded once. Germline V CDR1 and CDR2: MNHNY, SVGAGI (reference sequence). V lost 0 bases to trimming and J lost 8 bases, with 10 bases between them. CDR3 length: 13 amino acids. The chain carries TRBV6-6 and TRBJ1-2; tentatively, D is TRBD1 (5 bases). Sequencing was carried out using peripheral blood. The clonotype originates from a human donor in a cohort sampled during active COVID-19. Here the CDR3 DNA reads TGTGCCAGCAGTTACTCGAGCGGGGACGGCTACACCTTC. Translation: CASSYSSGDGYTF.